This T cell receptor beta chain was captured in a study of shared clonotypes between healthy human individuals (dated by TCRdb to 2020 to 2021). Concerning the study at large: The cohort included a few men and a couple of women between 18 and 49 years of age. Per donor, three plates each were used for CD4 naive and CD4 memory, two for CD8 naive, and one for CD8 memory. Blood TCR repertoires of about 5 healthy adults were deeply sequenced to estimate repertoire size and the extent of clonotype sharing between individuals. To increase sequencing depth and limit assay-specific biases, different laboratories used diverse techniques to prepare libraries and sequence TCR repertoires. Between about 0.9 and 8.9 billion PBMCs per donor were obtained by leukapheresis.

General findings and caveats noted by the study authors: Only blood was sampled, and tissue TCR repertoires likely differ from those in blood. Pairwise subsampling led to the expectation that sequencing depth would affect the degree of clonotype sharing among donors. Naive subsets generally had larger estimated clonotype richness than memory subsets. Compared with non-shared clonotypes, the clonotypes found in all four sorted-subset donors had higher generation probabilities. Around 5% of naive CD4, 3.5% of naive CD8, approximately 2.2% of memory CD4, and 0.4% of memory CD8 clonotypes were shared across a few donors. The genetic and exposure-history diversity represented was limited by the small number of donors. Even with the large sequencing depth, rarefaction of the sorted-subset datasets indicated that sequencing was incomplete.

The germline V gene specifies MDHEN as CDR1 and SYDVKM as CDR2. There are 15 amino acids in the CDR3, from cysteine to phenylalanine inclusive. Only the CDR3 part of the read is kept: 45 bases, read in frame from the first base. At the junction V is shortened by 9 bases and J by 8 bases; bases outside the gene matches: 15. Using the deep immunoSEQ assay, multiplex PCR amplified TCR CDR3 regions from genomic DNA. Extracted genomic DNA from each cell subset was distributed evenly across all wells of several immunoSEQ 96-well plates, and each plate was treated as a replicate. For sorted subsets, each replicate PCR was loaded with 150 to 250 ng genomic DNA, equivalent to about 33,000 T cell genomes. Purified libraries were measured with a Qubit 3.0 fluorometer, size-checked on a Bioanalyzer 2100, and measured again with the KAPA Library Quantification kit. Every immunoSEQ 96-well plate was sequenced on a dedicated single-read 150-cycle Illumina NextSeq 550 flow cell. As for the authors' bioinformatics: Because only junctional sequences without quality scores were contained in the immunoSEQ output, filtering matching that applied to full-length reads could not be performed. To assign V/J genes and CDR3, sequences were annotated using PyIR, a Python wrapper for IgBLAST v1.9, with IMGT germline references. Reads with weak V/J assignments (E-value above 1e-6), missing CDR3, stop codons, out-of-frame junctions, or ambiguous translated residues were removed. V3J clonotypes were defined by identical inferred V gene, J gene, and CDR3 amino acid sequence. Percentage overlap between repertoires was computed as shared unique clonotypes divided by the size of the smaller repertoire. Three approaches were used to assess repertoire richness: RTK rarefaction, the Chao1 estimator, and Recon v2.1 estimates of unobserved clonotypes. Generation probabilities for all TCRbeta clonotypes obtained by the gDNA method from a handful of donors were computed using OLGA. TCRdb took over this immuneACCESS table, retaining in-frame rearrangements with V and J assigned. Such tables are incomplete; in checked studies, under half of the missing clones stem from an unresolved V gene, and the remainder is unexplained. V and J calls and clone size are as listed in that table; D and trimming were resolved from the DNA. The sample table records hundreds of thousands of clones; roughly nine tenths of these occur just once. Of the sample, roughly 22% is held by the ten largest clones.

For the CD8 naive samples, CD45RO-negative cells were positively selected for CCR7, yielding a CD45RA+CCR7+ population from which TemRA cells were excluded. The donors were healthy, HIV-negative adults with no recently reported acute infections or vaccinations. Only Caucasian adults living in Nashville, Tennessee, USA were represented among the donors. Blood was obtained by leukapheresis, after which PBMCs were separated by Ficoll-Histopaque density gradient centrifugation and cryopreserved in liquid nitrogen vapor phase. Analytical flow cytometry was used to check the purity and quantity of every magnetically sorted T cell population. Genomic DNA was isolated from every sorted fraction and measured by UV absorbance on a Nanodrop 2000c. Details on this clone: The specificity of this receptor is unknown. Per-base qualities were not stored, and no clone one base away is much larger.

Sequencing was carried out using naive CD8+ T cells sorted from blood. The cell subset or site label, read with the paper, signifies: CD45RA+CCR7+. The sequence came from a man aged 25-40 years in good health. The V and J genes are TRBV28 and TRBJ2-1, with 8 central nucleotides matching TRBD1. The DNA is as follows: TGTGCCAGTATTACAACCCGGGACAGGCGCGATGAGCAGTTCTTC. This codes for CASITTRDRRDEQFF.